This TCR beta chain was recovered during a study of blood T cell repertoires in COVID-19. Overall study: The United States, Italy and Spain provided the acute and convalescent COVID-19 samples. T cells, B-cell-depleted T cells, or PBMCs provided the cDNA or gDNA that served as material.

In the source study's methods: Reference gene primers were amplified, and this amplification served to estimate nucleated cell counts. The table came from immunoSEQ multiplex PCR; TCRdb's copy has only in-frame clones and leaves some out. V, J and clone size reflect that table, while D and trimming were determined from the DNA. This sample carries over 100,000 clones, about 89% of them seen once, and the ten largest clones take about an eighth. With 0 bases removed from V and 4 bases from J, the gap between germline ends came to 10 bases. CDR3 length: 15 amino acids. Germline CDR1 LNHNV, CDR2 YYDKDF (reference sequence). Seattle-derived patients entered the study during active infection and were followed longitudinally.

This clonotype originated in a woman aged 70-85 years with COVID-19, enrolled during active disease. Sequenced sample: peripheral blood. The V call is TRBV15, the J call TRBJ1-5; a weak D match, TRBD1 (5 bases). CDR3 bases: TGTGCCACCAGCAGAGATCCGGGGGGAAATCAGCCCCAGCATTTT. Its translation is CATSRDPGGNQPQHF.